A selection of T cell receptor beta chains follows, all from one sample in a study of T cells in Graves' hyperthyroidism and ophthalmopathy. From the multiplex PCR reads, TCRdb called clonotypes with MiXCR, one entry per CDR3 protein. The sample has approximately 570,000 distinct CDR3 sequences; just under 20% are singletons. Sample: blood. Every receptor here comes from a man in his forties with Graves' ophthalmopathy. Each CDR3 is given with its conserved first and last residue. The D gene is left open where the match is weak. Expanded clones are given a class, and other clones once, few, many or no size at all.

clone size	D gene	V gene	J gene	CDR3 DNA	CDR3 protein
-	TRBD2	TRBV6-1	TRBJ2-7	TGTGCCAGCAGTGATTGGGTAGCGGGGGTCTACGAGCAGTACTTC	CASSDWVAGVYEQYF
many	-	TRBV30	TRBJ2-7	TGTGCCTGTACGCAGGAGGACGAGCAGTACTTC	CACTQEDEQYF
-	-	TRBV9	TRBJ1-1	TGTGCCAGCAGCGTAGCGCCCCGGGAAGCGTTTAACACTGAAGCTTTCTTT	CASSVAPREAFNTEAFF
many	TRBD2	TRBV27	TRBJ2-7	TGTGCCAGCAGGAAAACTCTAGCGGGAGGGTACGAGCAGTACTTC	CASRKTLAGGYEQYF
-	TRBD2	TRBV5-4	TRBJ2-4	TGTGCCAGCAGCCCCGGACTAGCCCATGCCAAAAACATTCAGTACTTC	CASSPGLAHAKNIQYF
-	TRBD1	TRBV10-3	TRBJ2-7	TGTGCCATCAGTGAGTCGGGACAGGCGAACTCCTACGAGCAGTACTTC	CAISESGQANSYEQYF
-	-	TRBV27	TRBJ2-3	TGTGCCAGCAGCCTAGTCTTCCCCCCAGATACGCAGTATTTT	CASSLVFPPDTQYF
many	TRBD2	TRBV28	TRBJ2-7	TGTACCCCGGGGGGAGGCGGCTACGAGCAGTACTTC	CTPGGGGYEQYF
many	-	TRBV13	TRBJ1-2	TGTGCCAGCAGCACTCTATGGGATAATACTAACTATGGCTACACCTTC	CASSTLWDNTNYGYTF
many	-	TRBV3-1	TRBJ2-7	TGTGCCAGCAGCCAATACAACTACGAGCAGTACTTC	CASSQYNYEQYF